This TCR beta chain was recovered during a study of T cell repertoires in cytomegalovirus infection. Study-wide context: Indicated by public TCR beta signatures were CMV infection and matching HLA type. Whole-study findings and limits: CMV-specific TCR beta clonotypes restricted by HLA-C were the ones dominating the ex vivo response.

The CDR3 sequence is 11 residues long. CDR1 is SEHNR and CDR2 is FQNEAQ in the germline V gene (reference sequence). Trimming shortened V by 5 bases and J by 12 bases, and 11 bases separated the two germline ends. This clonotype was seen a handful of times. Its cognate antigen is unknown. TCRdb ran MiXCR on the reads and lists one entry per CDR3 protein. The table lists 180,000 or so distinct CDR3 sequences, about a sixth of them singletons. This clonotype originated in a human donor in good health (CMV status not recorded). Some clones in this sample may be carry-over from other donors' samples. The rearrangement uses TRBV7-9 and TRBJ2-1; D is ambiguous. The specimen was CD8+ T cells from PBMCs. CDR3: CASSVNPPQFF. CDR3 DNA sequence: TGTGCCAGCAGCGTTAACCCCCCGCAGTTCTTC.